Sequencing of this TCR beta chain was carried out in a study of metastatic and nonmetastatic thyroid tumors. About the study: Across blood and tumor or nodule tissue, repertoires from malignant and benign thyroid patients were compared with one another. Study-level results: The study reportedly found significantly higher TCR beta diversity in malignant thyroid tumors than benign nodules, in blood and tumor.

Every patient was untreated before thyroid surgery. Concerning this clone: Its antigen is still unknown.

Original processing notes: For papillary thyroid cancer, a distant-metastasis classifier was constructed from CDR3 differences observed across clinicopathological groups. TCRdb reassembled clones from the PCR reads with MiXCR. Clone size and V and J calls follow TCRdb, not the original study. The table has around 20,000 clones, roughly 15% seen once. Germline V gives CDR1 GTSNPN, CDR2 SVGIG (reference sequence). This CDR3 is 15 amino acids long. Trimming took 3 bases from V and 3 from J, leaving 14 bases between them. The material sequenced was blood. This clonotype was sampled from a male donor with papillary thyroid cancer or a benign thyroid nodule (not recorded which). Some clones in this sample may be carry-over from other donors' samples. The chain has TRBV30 and TRBJ2-2; perhaps TRBD1 as D (5 bases). CDR3 nucleotides: TGTGCCTGGAGCTCTAAGGGGCTACACACCGGGGAGCTGTTTTTT. Amino acids: CAWSSKGLHTGELFF.